This TCR beta chain was retrieved from a study of cytomegalovirus exposure and HLA in healthy donors. General study results and limits: Among the most significant clusters, several appeared linked to common viral pathogens in a later analysis.

The V and J ends lost 8 bases and 3 bases respectively, with 10 bases between them. Germline CDR1 and CDR2: SNHLY and FYNNEI. This CDR3 has 12 amino acids. It was with 60 Vbeta and 13 Jbeta primers that the PCR ran. Generated by immunoSEQ multiplex PCR, the TCRdb table keeps only in-frame clones and is missing some. In the table there are approximately 40,000 clones, 81% of which are singletons. The sample holds a few counts of this clone. As yet, its antigen is unknown. Sequenced material: PBMCs. The TCR comes from a woman between 40 and 55 years old in good health and CMV-seronegative. The V gene is TRBV2, the J gene TRBJ1-1, with a weak D call TRBD1 (6 bases). CDR3 sequence: CASHRVYTEAFF. In DNA, the CDR3 is TGTGCCAGCCACAGGGTTTACACTGAAGCTTTCTTT.